This TCR beta chain is from a study of blood T cell repertoires in COVID-19. The CDR3 consists of 16 residues. Germline V CDR1 and CDR2: LGHDT, YNNKEL (reference sequence). With 0 bases removed from V and 7 bases from J, the gap between germline ends came to 18 bases. Clones were sequenced by immunoSEQ multiplex PCR, and TCRdb holds only the in-frame ones, with some missing. Among about 170,000 clones listed, roughly 86% were seen once. The V and J genes are TRBV3-1 (or the pseudogene TRBV3-2) and TRBJ1-1; D might be TRBD1 (5 bases). The sequenced sample was peripheral blood. This TCR was sampled from a man in his fifties or sixties with active or convalescent COVID-19. CDR3 region: CASSQDRRPGPDEAFF. CDR3 sequence (DNA): TGTGCCAGCAGCCAAGATCGACGGCCAGGGCCCGATGAAGCTTTCTTT.